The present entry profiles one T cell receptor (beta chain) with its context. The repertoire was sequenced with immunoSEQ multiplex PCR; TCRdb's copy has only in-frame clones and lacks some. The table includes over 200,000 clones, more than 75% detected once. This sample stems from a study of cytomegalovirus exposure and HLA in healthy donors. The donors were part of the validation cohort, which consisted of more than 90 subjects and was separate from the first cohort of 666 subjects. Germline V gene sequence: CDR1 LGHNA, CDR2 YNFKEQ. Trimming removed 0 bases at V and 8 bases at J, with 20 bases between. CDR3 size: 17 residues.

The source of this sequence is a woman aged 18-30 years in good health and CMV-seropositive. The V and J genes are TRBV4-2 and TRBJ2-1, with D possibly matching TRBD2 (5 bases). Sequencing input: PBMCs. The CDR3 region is CASSQDERLKAPHEQFF. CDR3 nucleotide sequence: TGTGCCAGCAGCCAAGATGAGCGGCTGAAGGCCCCCCATGAGCAGTTCTTC.